These 12 T cell receptor beta chains were sequenced from one sample in a study of T cell clones after liver transplantation. Sequenced by immunoSEQ multiplex PCR; TCRdb stores in-frame clones only, minus some. The table includes fewer than 85,000 clones, 83% detected once. The material was CD4+ T cells from blood, obtained at the 22-month timepoint. The receptors derive from a human patient who received a liver transplant. Part of the T cells may come from the graft donor.

By frequency in the sample, this clone is large. The V gene is TRBV6-4, the J gene TRBJ1-5; D is unresolved. Deletions cut 6 bases from V and 2 bases from J, with 14 bases between. The germline V gene encodes CDR1 MRHNA and CDR2 SNTAGT. This CDR3 region has 15 residues. The CDR3 region is CASSPEPGGNQPQHF. The CDR3 DNA is TGTGCCAGCAGCCCGGAACCTGGGGGCAATCAGCCCCAGCATTTT.

The J gene is TRBJ2-2, the V gene TRBV7-2; 8 nucleotides agree with TRBD2. The CDR3 consists of 16 residues. Per the germline V gene, CDR1 is SGHTA and CDR2 is FQGNSA. V was pared by 1 base and J by 3 bases, with 4 bases of the junction left unmatched. The CDR3 coding sequence is TGTGCCAGCAGCTTAGACGGGGGGGCTTACACCGGGGAGCTGTTTTTT. Protein sequence: CASSLDGGAYTGELFF.

V gene TRBV7-6 combines with J gene TRBJ2-2, with 11 bases lining up with TRBD2. The ends lost 4 bases at V and 4 bases at J; junction bases unmatched: 8. There are 17 residues in the CDR3. CDR1 and CDR2 from the germline V gene are SGHVS and FNYEAQ. As DNA, the CDR3 is TGTGCCAGCAGCTCCTCTCTAGCGGGGGGCCTCACCGGGGAGCTGTTTTTT. Its translation is CASSSSLAGGLTGELFF.

This chain uses TRBV7-2 with TRBJ1-4; D call uncertain. CDR1 SGHTA and CDR2 FQGNSA come from the germline V gene. The CDR3 has 16 amino acids. V was trimmed by 2 bases and J by 5 bases, leaving 15 bases between them. The CDR3 region has the DNA TGTGCCAGCAGCTTAAATGCCGGCGGGGTAAATGAAAAACTGTTTTTT. It specifies CASSLNAGGVNEKLFF.

This sequence joins TRBV6-4 and TRBJ2-5; D is possibly TRBD1 or TRBD2 (5 bases each). Germline V gene lookup returns CDR1 MRHNA and CDR2 SNTAGT. V was pared by 1 base and J by 4 bases, with 16 bases between. This CDR3 contains 16 residues. The CDR3 DNA reads TGTGCCAGCAGTGACTTCCGGGGACGCATCGGAGAGACCCAGTACTTC. This sequence encodes CASSDFRGRIGETQYF.

The V call is TRBV9, the J call TRBJ2-1; TRBD2 agrees at 8 bases. The length of the CDR3 is 15 residues. With 2 bases clipped from V and 7 bases from J, the junction kept 8 bases outside the gene matches. From germline, CDR1 is SGDLS and CDR2 YYNGEE. Written as DNA, the CDR3 is TGTGCCAGCAGCGTCTCCGGGACTAGTATAAATGAGCAGTTCTTC. It codes for CASSVSGTSINEQFF.

The chain joins TRBV6-5 to TRBJ1-6, with D perhaps TRBD1 (5 bases). This CDR3 spans 13 amino acids. The ends were cut back, 7 bases at V and 10 bases at J, with 14 bases in the middle. The germline gives CDR1 MNHEY, CDR2 SVGAGI. The CDR3 DNA sequence: TGTGCCAGCATGAGGGGCGAAAGGTCACCCCTCCACTTT. It yields the protein CASMRGERSPLHF.

J is TRBJ1-1 and V is TRBV19; D might be TRBD1 (6 bases). The CDR3 has 16 residues. Germline V CDR1 and CDR2: LNHDA, SQIVND (reference sequence). Trimming removed 0 bases at V and 1 base at J, with 12 bases between. DNA for the CDR3: TGTGCCAGTAGTATAGAGACGGTAGGGGGGAACACTGAAGCTTTCTTT. This gives the protein CASSIETVGGNTEAFF.

The CDR3 DNA follows: TGTGCCTGGAGTGTACGCGGGGGGGGCGAGACCCAGTACTTC. Translating gives CAWSVRGGGETQYF. The genes are TRBV30 and TRBJ2-5, with 9 bases fitting TRBD2. The J segment lost 5 bases and the V segment lost 0 bases, leaving 4 bases of the junction unmatched. Germline V gene data show CDR1 as GTSNPN and CDR2 as SVGIG (reference sequence). This CDR3 comprises 14 residues.

The chain links TRBV21-1 to TRBJ2-7; no check of the table's D call, TRBD1, against the DNA was made. TRBV21-1 is a recognized pseudogene. The CDR3 contains 16 residues. The CDR3 here is CASSKDRVYISYEQYF. The DNA of the CDR3 is TGTGCCAGCAGCAAGGACAGGGTCTATATCTCCTACGAGCAGTACTTC.

V usage is TRBV19 and J usage is TRBJ1-2, with D possibly matching TRBD1 (6 bases). Germline V gene lookup returns CDR1 LNHDA and CDR2 SQIVND (reference sequence). This CDR3 has 13 amino acids. V was clipped by 3 bases and J by 5 bases, with 10 bases between them. In nucleotides, the CDR3 is TGTGCCAGTAGTATGGACAGACAATATGGCTACACCTTC. This translates into CASSMDRQYGYTF.

The chain combines TRBV7-9 with TRBJ2-1; no definite D call. From germline, CDR1 is SEHNR and CDR2 FQNEAQ (reference sequence). The CDR3 spans 16 residues. The V end was cut by 4 bases, the J end by 0 bases, with 13 bases between. The CDR3 DNA is TGTGCCAGCAGCTCCGGAGTGGCGGACTCCTACAATGAGCAGTTCTTC. As protein: CASSSGVADSYNEQFF.